What follows is one T cell receptor beta chain and its context. TCRdb reprocessed the RT-PCR reads with MiXCR, giving one entry per CDR3 protein. This sample has fewer than 800,000 distinct CDR3 sequences; 11% to 15% occur once, and the top ten carry about 3.6%. The V gene lost 7 bases and the J gene lost 9 bases, with 15 bases spanning the gap. Germline V lookup: CDR1 MDHEN, CDR2 SYDVKM. CDR3 length: 12 amino acids. The receptor comes from a female donor in good health, serving as a healthy control. Sequences were obtained from memory CD4+ T cells from blood. This sequence joins TRBV28 and TRBJ1-2; a weak D match, TRBD1 (5 bases). The CDR3 sequence: CASTLRGASYTF. CDR3 in DNA: TGTGCCAGCACCCTCCGGGGCGCTAGCTACACCTTC.